Sequencing of this T cell receptor beta chain was carried out in a study of blood T cell repertoires in COVID-19. Looking at the study overall: T cells, B-cell-depleted T cells, or PBMCs supplied cDNA or gDNA.

V shed 3 bases, J shed 7 bases, and the junction held 6 bases outside the gene matches. The germline V gene has CDR1 SGHRS and CDR2 YFSETQ. CDR3 size: 13 residues. Methods used by the authors: How many nucleated cells were present was estimated from reference gene primer amplification. TCRdb's table, derived via immunoSEQ multiplex PCR, lists solely in-frame clones and lacks some. From that table come the V and J calls and clone size; the DNA was used to work out D and trimming. Here the sample spans about 260,000 clones, 87% being singletons. The TCR was taken from a woman in her 40s who had recovered from COVID-19. Sequencing was performed on peripheral blood. The rearrangement links TRBV5-1 to TRBJ1-1; TRBD1 matches at 7 bases. Here the CDR3 DNA reads TGCGCCAGCAGCTACCTCCCAGGGGGTGAAGCTTTCTTT. It encodes CASSYLPGGEAFF.